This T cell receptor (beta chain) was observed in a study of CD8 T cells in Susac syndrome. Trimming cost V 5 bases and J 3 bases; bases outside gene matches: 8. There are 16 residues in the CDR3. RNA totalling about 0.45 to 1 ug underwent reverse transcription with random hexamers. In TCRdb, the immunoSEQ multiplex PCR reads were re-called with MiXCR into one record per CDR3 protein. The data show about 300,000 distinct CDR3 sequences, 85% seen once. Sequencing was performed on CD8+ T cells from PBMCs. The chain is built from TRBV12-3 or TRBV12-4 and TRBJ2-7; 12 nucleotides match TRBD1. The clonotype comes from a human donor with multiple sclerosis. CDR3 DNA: TGTGCCAGCAGTGGGACCGGGACAGGGGGCCTCTACGAGCAGTACTTC. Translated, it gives CASSGTGTGGLYEQYF.